This T cell receptor (beta chain) derives from a study of blood T cells in healthy people across ages. The CDR3 has 12 amino acids. Germline assignment: CDR1 SQVTM and CDR2 ANQGSEA. V was clipped by 6 bases and J by 2 bases, with 10 bases between them. Primed by a sample-barcoded 5' primer and a J-beta primer mix, a second PCR proceeded for roughly 7 to 11 cycles. TCRdb fed the 5' RACE reads into MiXCR, producing one record per CDR3 protein. The sample contains 750,000 to 850,000 distinct CDR3 sequences, more than 20% of which appear only once. At least ten counts were recorded for this clonotype. The same sample was also studied in work on T cells of mothers and their children.

The chain joins TRBV29-1 to TRBJ2-5; D is perhaps TRBD2 (6 bases). This receptor was identified in a boy between 10 and 17 years old in good health. Material: blood. The CDR3 loop reads CSVQSGQETQYF. CDR3 in DNA: TGCAGCGTCCAAAGCGGGCAAGAGACCCAGTACTTC.